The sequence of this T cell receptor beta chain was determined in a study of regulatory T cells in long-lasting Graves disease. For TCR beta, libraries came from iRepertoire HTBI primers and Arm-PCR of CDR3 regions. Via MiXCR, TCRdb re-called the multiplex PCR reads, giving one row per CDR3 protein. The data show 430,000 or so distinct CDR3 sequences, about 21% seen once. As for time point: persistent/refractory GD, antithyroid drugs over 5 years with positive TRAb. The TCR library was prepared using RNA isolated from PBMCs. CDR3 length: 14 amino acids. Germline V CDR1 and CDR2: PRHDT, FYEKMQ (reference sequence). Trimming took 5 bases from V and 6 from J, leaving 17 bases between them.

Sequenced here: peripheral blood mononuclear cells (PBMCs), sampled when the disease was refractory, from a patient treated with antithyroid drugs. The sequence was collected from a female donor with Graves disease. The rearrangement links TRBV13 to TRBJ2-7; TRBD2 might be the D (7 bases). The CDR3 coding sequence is TGTGCCAGCAGCCCAGGGACTACGGGGGCCGAGCAGTACTTC. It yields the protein CASSPGTTGAEQYF.